This T cell receptor (beta chain) is drawn from a study of T-cell reconstitution after alpha-beta-depleted transplantation in children. Points from the study as a whole: Among T cells one year after transplant, newly produced cells accounted for most counts and diversity.

Unique molecular identifiers were built into the TCRbeta library. TCRdb processed the PCR reads anew with MiXCR; each CDR3 protein has one entry. The data contain some 600,000 distinct CDR3 sequences, 10% to 15% of them seen just once; the ten biggest clones take up 2.2%. In regard to this clonotype: Its target is unknown.

The CDR3 loop spans 17 amino acids. Trimming at V came to 7 bases and at J to 5 bases, leaving 14 bases not matched to a gene. Germline V gene data show CDR1 as LNHDA and CDR2 as SQIVND (reference sequence). This TCR came from a male patient younger than 18 who had a stem cell transplant for acute myeloid leukemia, so the T cells may come from the graft donor. The sample in question was PBMCs, mostly from graft donor cells, obtained 360 days after TCRalphabeta/CD19-depleted stem cell transplant. This chain links TRBV19 with TRBJ2-7, with TRBD2 matching 13 bases. The CDR3 reads CASKGTSGTSSLHEQYF. CDR3 nucleotides: TGTGCCAGTAAAGGGACTAGCGGGACATCTTCTCTTCACGAGCAGTACTTC.